The sequence of this TCR beta chain was determined in a study of blood T cell repertoires in COVID-19. The wider study: Sample material is recorded as cDNA or gDNA derived from T cells, B-cell-depleted T cells, or PBMCs.

The participants were between about 18 and 89 years old and came from fewer than 25 US areas. The recovered donors of Cohort 3 showed two negative PCRs, clearance, or symptom resolution. Some clones are missing from TCRdb's copy, which holds only in-frame ones; the method was immunoSEQ multiplex PCR. The sample consists of more than 200,000 clones, roughly 89% of them appearing once. Germline trimming cut 3 bases from V and 0 bases from J; bases unmatched to any gene: 8. Germline V gives CDR1 MDHEN, CDR2 SYDVKM. The CDR3 has 16 residues. Material: PBMCs or T cells enriched from blood (not recorded which). The origin of this receptor is a woman aged 25 to 39 who had recovered from COVID-19. The gene calls are TRBV28 and TRBJ2-7, with 7 bases fitting TRBD2. In nucleotides, the CDR3 is TGTGCCAGCAGTTTCAAATGGCCGGGGGGCTCCTACGAGCAGTACTTC. Its protein is CASSFKWPGGSYEQYF. The entire variable domain, with the rest obtained from reference TRBV28 and TRBJ2-7, is as follows: DVKVTQSSRYLVKRTGEKVFLECVQDMDHENMFWYRQDPGLGLRLIYFSYDVKMKEKGDIPEGYSVSREKKERFSLILESASTNQTSMYLCASSFKWPGGSYEQYFGPGTRLTVT.